This entry concerns a single T cell receptor (beta chain). What this receptor recognizes is not known. It has no much larger one-base neighbor in the sample; base qualities were not kept. The patients picked for sequencing were ones in whom flow cytometry had shown an expansion of CD8+CD57+ cells. Severe acquired aplastic anemia was diagnosed in all patients according to International Study of Aplastic Anemia and Agranulocytosis and Camitta criteria. No patient had received any therapy when blood was sampled. TCR repertoires of sorted CD4+ and CD8+ blood T cells from severe aplastic anemia patients and healthy subjects were deep-sequenced in the study. In the USA, patient enrollment took place under clinicaltrials.gov protocols 00001620, 01623167, 00001397, 00071045, 00081523 and 00961064. Ficoll-Paque density gradient centrifugation was used to isolate peripheral blood mononuclear cells. CD4+ and CD8+ T cells were sorted by FACS or magnetic beads before DNA extraction.

Based on the germline V gene (reference sequence), the CDR1 and CDR2 sequences are DFQATT and SNEGSKA. Including the terminal cysteine and phenylalanine, the CDR3 comprises 13 residues. Of all the DNA, just the CDR3 is kept, 39 bases in frame from base 1. V and J lose 6 bases and 7 bases, and a span of 13 bases separates them. TCR beta VDJ combination and CDR3 sequence profiling used genomic DNA as the template. An Illumina HiSeq 2000 was used for TCR repertoire sequencing. Turning to the authors' computational methods: TRBV/TRBJ rearrangement plots, CDR3 size and DJ length profiles, and Simpson's diversity index were used to assess repertoires. The most abundant DNA sequence in the deep sequencing data was taken as the immunodominant clone. CDR3 amino acid sequences were screened for sharing across subjects and compared with published repertoires and the VDJdb database. TCRdb reprocessed the public reads (quality trimming at Q25 with fastp, clone calling with MiXCR) and kept in-frame beta chains. When rows share a CDR3 protein, they turn into one entry using the most common DNA and genes. For this entry, the V and J calls and clone size follow TCRdb and not the study's own pipeline. In all, the sample holds tens of thousands of distinct CDR3 sequences, and about 70% of those were seen once. Roughly 80% of the sample lies in the top ten.

These data come from a study of CD8+CD57+ T cells in acquired aplastic anemia (dated 2018 in TCRdb). Regarding the complete study: Extracted DNA from sorted CD4+ and CD8+ cells averaged 3.2 ug, ranging from roughly 0.17 to 30 ug. CD8+CD57+ expansion was defined as frequency above the mean frequency observed in healthy subjects.

The study at large found these results: Patients and healthy controls showed no significant difference in CD8+ Simpson's diversity (P=0.060). Although twenty-nine CD8+ CDR3 sequences were shared by patients and controls, these sequences appeared highly expressed in patients and within the immunodominant clones of patients.

Sequenced sample: sorted CD4+, CD8+, or CD8+CD57+ T cells (not recorded which) from PBMCs. The chain was built from TRBV20-1 and TRBJ1-6; a weak D assignment points to TRBD1 (6 bases agree). The clonotype originates from a human donor with aplastic anemia. The DNA reads TGCAGTGCCGGGGACAAATTCAATTCACCCCTCCACTTT. This is translated as CSAGDKFNSPLHF.